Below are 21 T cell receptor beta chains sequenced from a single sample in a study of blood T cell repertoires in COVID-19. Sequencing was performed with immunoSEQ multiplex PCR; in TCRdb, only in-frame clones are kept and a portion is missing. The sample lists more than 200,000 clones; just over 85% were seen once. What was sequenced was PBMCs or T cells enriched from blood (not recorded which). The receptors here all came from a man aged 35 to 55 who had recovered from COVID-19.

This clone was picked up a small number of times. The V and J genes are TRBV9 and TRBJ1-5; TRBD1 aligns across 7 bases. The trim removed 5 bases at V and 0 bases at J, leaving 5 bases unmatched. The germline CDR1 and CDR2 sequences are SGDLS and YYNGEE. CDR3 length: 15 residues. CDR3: CASSAGQYSNQPQHF. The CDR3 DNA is TGTGCCAGCAGTGCGGGACAGTATAGCAATCAGCCCCAGCATTTT.

CDR3 coding DNA: TGTGCCAGCAGCCTCGCCGGGGGCTACAATGAGCAGTTCTTC. Translating it yields CASSLAGGYNEQFF. This chain joins TRBV7-2 and TRBJ2-1; tentative D call: TRBD2 (6 bases). Trimming pared 5 bases from V and 3 bases from J, leaving 11 bases between. From germline, CDR1 is SGHTA and CDR2 FQGNSA. The length of the CDR3 is 14 residues.

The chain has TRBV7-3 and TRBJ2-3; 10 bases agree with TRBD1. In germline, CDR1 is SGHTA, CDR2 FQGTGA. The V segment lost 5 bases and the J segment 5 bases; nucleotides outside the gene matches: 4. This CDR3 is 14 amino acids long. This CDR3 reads CASSPGQGRDTQYF. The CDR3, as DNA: TGTGCCAGCAGCCCGGGACAGGGGAGAGATACGCAGTATTTT.

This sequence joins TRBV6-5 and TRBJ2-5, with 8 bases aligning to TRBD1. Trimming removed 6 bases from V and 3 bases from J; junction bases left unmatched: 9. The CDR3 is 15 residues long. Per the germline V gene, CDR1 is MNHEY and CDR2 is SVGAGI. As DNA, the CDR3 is TGTGCCAGCAGCCAAGCCCGACAGGGGAAAGAGACCCAGTACTTC. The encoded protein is CASSQARQGKETQYF.

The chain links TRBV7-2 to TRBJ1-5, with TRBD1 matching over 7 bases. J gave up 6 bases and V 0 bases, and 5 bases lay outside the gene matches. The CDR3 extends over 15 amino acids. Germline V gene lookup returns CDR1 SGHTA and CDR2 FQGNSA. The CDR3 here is CASSLAEGGRQPQHF. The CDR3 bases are TGTGCCAGCAGCTTAGCGGAAGGGGGCCGTCAGCCCCAGCATTTT.

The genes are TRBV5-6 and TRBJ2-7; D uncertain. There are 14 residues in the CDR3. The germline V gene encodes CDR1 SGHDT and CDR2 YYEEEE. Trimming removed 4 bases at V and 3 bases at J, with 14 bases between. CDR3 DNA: TGTGCCAGCAGCAGCCTAGGTGGTTACTACGAGCAGTACTTC. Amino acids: CASSSLGGYYEQYF.

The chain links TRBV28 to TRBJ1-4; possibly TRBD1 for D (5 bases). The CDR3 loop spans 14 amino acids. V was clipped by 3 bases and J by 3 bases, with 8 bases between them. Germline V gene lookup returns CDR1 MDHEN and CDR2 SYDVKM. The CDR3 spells CASSFRVANEKLFF. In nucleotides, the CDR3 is TGTGCCAGCAGTTTCAGGGTTGCTAATGAAAAACTGTTTTTT.

The chain's CDR3 is CASSELAGGRTDTQYF. The DNA for the CDR3 is TGTGCCAGCAGTGAACTAGCGGGAGGGCGCACAGATACGCAGTATTTT. This chain links TRBV6-1 with TRBJ2-3; 12 bases agree with TRBD2. V gave up 2 bases and J gave up 1 base; unmatched junction bases: 1. CDR1 and CDR2 from the germline V gene are MNHNS and SASEGT. The CDR3 runs to 16 residues.

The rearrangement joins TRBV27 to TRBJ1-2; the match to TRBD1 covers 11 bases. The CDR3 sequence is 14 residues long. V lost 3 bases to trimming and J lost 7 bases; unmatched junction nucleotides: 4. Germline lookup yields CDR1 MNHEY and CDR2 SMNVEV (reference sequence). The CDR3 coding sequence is TGTGCCAGCAGTTTCTCGGACAGGGGGCCTGGCTACACCTTC. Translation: CASSFSDRGPGYTF.

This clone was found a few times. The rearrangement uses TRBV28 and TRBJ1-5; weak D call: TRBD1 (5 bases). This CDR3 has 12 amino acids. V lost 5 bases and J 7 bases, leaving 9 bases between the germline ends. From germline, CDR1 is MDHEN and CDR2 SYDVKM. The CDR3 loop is CASSQGYQPQHF. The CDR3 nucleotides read TGTGCCAGCAGTCAGGGCTACCAGCCCCAGCATTTT.

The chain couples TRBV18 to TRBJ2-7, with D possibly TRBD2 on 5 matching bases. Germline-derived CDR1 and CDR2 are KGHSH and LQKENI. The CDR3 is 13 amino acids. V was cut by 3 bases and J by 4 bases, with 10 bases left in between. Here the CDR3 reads CASSPPGSYEQYF. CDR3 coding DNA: TGTGCCAGCTCACCTCCGGGATCTTACGAGCAGTACTTC.

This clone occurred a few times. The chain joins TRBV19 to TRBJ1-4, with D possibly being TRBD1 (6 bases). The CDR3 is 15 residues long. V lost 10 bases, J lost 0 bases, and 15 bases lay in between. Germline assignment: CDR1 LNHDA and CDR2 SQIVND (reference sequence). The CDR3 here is CATQAGGATNEKLFF. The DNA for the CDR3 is TGTGCCACTCAAGCGGGGGGCGCAACTAATGAAAAACTGTTTTTT.

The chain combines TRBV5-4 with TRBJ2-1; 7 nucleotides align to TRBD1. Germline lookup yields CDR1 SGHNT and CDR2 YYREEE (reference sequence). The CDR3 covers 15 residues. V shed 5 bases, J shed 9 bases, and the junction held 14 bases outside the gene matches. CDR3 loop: CASRGRQGMVSEQFF. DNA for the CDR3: TGTGCCAGCAGGGGTAGACAGGGAATGGTGAGTGAGCAGTTCTTC.

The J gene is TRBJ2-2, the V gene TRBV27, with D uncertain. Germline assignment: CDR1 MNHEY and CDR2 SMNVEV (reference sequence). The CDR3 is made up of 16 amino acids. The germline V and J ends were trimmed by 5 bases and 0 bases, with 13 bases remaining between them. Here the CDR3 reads CASSAGSPSNTGELFF. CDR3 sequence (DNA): TGTGCCAGCAGTGCAGGTTCACCTTCGAACACCGGGGAGCTGTTTTTT.

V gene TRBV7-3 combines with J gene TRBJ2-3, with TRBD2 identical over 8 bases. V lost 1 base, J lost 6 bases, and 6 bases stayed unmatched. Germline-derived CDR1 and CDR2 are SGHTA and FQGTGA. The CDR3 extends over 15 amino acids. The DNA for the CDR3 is TGTGCCAGCAGCTTAATAGGCGGGGGGTCGGATACGCAGTATTTT. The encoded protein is CASSLIGGGSDTQYF.

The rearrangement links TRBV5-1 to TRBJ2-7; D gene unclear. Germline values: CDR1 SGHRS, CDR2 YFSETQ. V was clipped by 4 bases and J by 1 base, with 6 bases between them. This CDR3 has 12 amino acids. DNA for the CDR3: TGCGCCAGCAGCCGTAATTCCTACGAGCAGTACTTC. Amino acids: CASSRNSYEQYF.

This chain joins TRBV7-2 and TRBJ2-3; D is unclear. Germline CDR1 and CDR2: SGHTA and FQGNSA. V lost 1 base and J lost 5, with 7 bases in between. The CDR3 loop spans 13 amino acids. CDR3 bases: TGTGCCAGCAGCTTAGTGTCCAGAGATACGCAGTATTTT. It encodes CASSLVSRDTQYF.

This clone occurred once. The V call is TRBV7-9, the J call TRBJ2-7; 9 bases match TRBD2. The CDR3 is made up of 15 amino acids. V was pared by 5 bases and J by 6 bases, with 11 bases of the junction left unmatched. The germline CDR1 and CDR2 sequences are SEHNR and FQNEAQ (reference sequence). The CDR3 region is CASSPPAGGPGEQYF. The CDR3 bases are TGTGCCAGCAGCCCCCCAGCGGGAGGCCCGGGCGAGCAGTACTTC.

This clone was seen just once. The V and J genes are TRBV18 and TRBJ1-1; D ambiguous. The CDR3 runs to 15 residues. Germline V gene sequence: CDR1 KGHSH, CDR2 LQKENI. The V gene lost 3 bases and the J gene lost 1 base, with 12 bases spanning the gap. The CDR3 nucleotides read TGTGCCAGCTCACCGGATGCGGTAGGGAACACTGAAGCTTTCTTT. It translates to CASSPDAVGNTEAFF.

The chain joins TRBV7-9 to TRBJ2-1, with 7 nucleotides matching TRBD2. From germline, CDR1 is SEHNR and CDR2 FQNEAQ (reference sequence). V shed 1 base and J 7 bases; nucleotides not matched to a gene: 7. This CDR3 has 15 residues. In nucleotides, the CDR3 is TGTGCCAGCAGCTTAGAATTCCGGGGGGATAATGAGCAGTTCTTC. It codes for CASSLEFRGDNEQFF.

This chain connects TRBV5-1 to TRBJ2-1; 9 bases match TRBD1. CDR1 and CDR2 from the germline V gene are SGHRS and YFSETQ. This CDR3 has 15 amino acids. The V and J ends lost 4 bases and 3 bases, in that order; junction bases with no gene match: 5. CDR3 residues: CASSIQTGGYNEQFF. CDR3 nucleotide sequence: TGCGCCAGCAGCATTCAGACAGGGGGCTACAATGAGCAGTTCTTC.